Shown below are 9 T cell receptor beta chains from a single sample sequenced in a study of cytomegalovirus exposure and HLA in healthy donors (dated by TCRdb to 2017 to 2019). Libraries were made using the immunoSEQ multiplex PCR assay. For the multiplex PCR, a mixture combining 60 forward primers for TCR Vbeta segments and 13 reverse primers for TCR Jbeta segments was used. TCRdb's version of the immuneACCESS table is confined to in-frame rearrangements and falls short of the full clone set. An unresolved V gene accounts for under half of the shortfall where checked; the remainder is of unknown origin. Within this sample are about 87,000 clones, with roughly 73% of them counted one time only. Jointly, the top ten make up about 3.8% of the sample. The sample taken for sequencing was PBMCs. The receptors were gathered from a middle-aged woman in good health and CMV-seronegative.

The chain couples TRBV5-5 to TRBJ2-1, with 8 bases aligning to TRBD2. V was pared by 5 bases and J by 7 bases, with 11 bases of the junction left unmatched. The CDR3 loop spans 15 amino acids. The germline V gene has CDR1 SGHKS and CDR2 YYEKEE (reference sequence). The CDR3 region is CASSFGGGLVNEQFF. The CDR3 DNA follows: TGTGCCAGCAGTTTCGGGGGGGGATTGGTGAATGAGCAGTTCTTC.

This sequence joins TRBV30 and TRBJ1-2; D is ambiguous. The CDR3 totals 14 residues. The germline V and J ends were trimmed by 4 bases and 2 bases, with 14 bases remaining between them. CDR1 is GTSNPN and CDR2 is SVGIG in the germline V gene (reference sequence). CDR3 nucleotides: TGTGCCTGGAACCCTGGAGGAGCCAACTATGGCTACACCTTC. Translated, it gives CAWNPGGANYGYTF.

This clone has a single count. This sequence joins TRBV7-2 and TRBJ2-7; a possible D gene is TRBD2 (6 bases). This CDR3 has 14 residues. V gave up 5 bases and J gave up 4 bases, with 15 bases separating them. In germline, CDR1 is SGHTA, CDR2 FQGNSA. CDR3 sequence (DNA): TGTGCCAGCAGCCCCAGCGGAGGGCTATACGAGCAGTACTTC. This encodes CASSPSGGLYEQYF.

The CDR3 protein is CASSPSPGNQPQHF. The DNA for the CDR3 is TGTGCCAGCTCACCAAGTCCGGGGAATCAGCCCCAGCATTTT. The V gene is TRBV18, the J gene TRBJ1-5; D is uncertain. V lost 2 bases and J lost 4, with 9 bases in between. Germline CDR1 and CDR2: KGHSH and LQKENI. There are 14 residues in the CDR3.

This clone has a handful of counts. This chain joins TRBV5-4 and TRBJ2-2; 9 nucleotides line up with TRBD2. The CDR3 is made up of 16 amino acids. CDR1 is SGHNT and CDR2 is YYREEE in the germline V gene (reference sequence). V gave up 4 bases and J gave up 2 bases; unmatched junction bases: 6. The CDR3 coding sequence is TGTGCCAGCAGCCAAATAGCGGGGGCAAACACCGGGGAGCTGTTTTTT. As protein: CASSQIAGANTGELFF.

The chain joins TRBV9 to TRBJ2-1; no definite D call. V was trimmed by 5 bases and J by 2 bases, leaving 8 bases between them. There are 13 residues in the CDR3. Germline CDR1 SGDLS, CDR2 YYNGEE. The CDR3 reads CASSPVTYNEQFF. In DNA form, the CDR3 reads TGTGCCAGCAGTCCCGTAACCTACAATGAGCAGTTCTTC.

V gene TRBV5-4 combines with J gene TRBJ2-7, with 8 bases identical to TRBD1. The CDR3 is 13 amino acids. Germline CDR1 is SGHNT and CDR2 is YYREEE (reference sequence). Unmatched junction bases numbered 7, after V lost 4 bases and J lost 7 bases. The CDR3 DNA reads as TGTGCCAGCAGCCCTGGACAGGGCCGGGAGCAGTACTTC. Translating it yields CASSPGQGREQYF.

V is TRBV19 and J is TRBJ2-7; 10 bases match TRBD1. Germline CDR1 LNHDA, CDR2 SQIVND (reference sequence). Trimming removed 3 bases from V and 6 bases from J; junction bases left unmatched: 8. This CDR3 has 15 amino acids. CDR3 protein: CASSIRGTGEGEQYF. DNA of the CDR3: TGTGCCAGTAGTATTCGAGGGACAGGGGAAGGCGAGCAGTACTTC.

This chain links TRBV19 with TRBJ1-2; no clear D. V lost 7 bases, J lost 8 bases, and 11 bases lay in between. There are 11 residues in the CDR3. The germline V gene encodes CDR1 LNHDA and CDR2 SQIVND (reference sequence). The CDR3 coding sequence is TGTGCCAGTAACAGTCTAAGGGGCTACACCTTC. Protein sequence: CASNSLRGYTF.